In its sample, the clone carrying this T cell receptor beta chain was seen many times. These data are taken from a study of early T cells in non-severe SARS-CoV-2 infection. Turning to the study itself: Chains were not paired, and sequencing was done on bulk RNA from unsorted whole blood.

In the library, individual cDNA molecules carried attached unique molecular identifiers. TCRdb independently ran MiXCR on the 5' RACE reads; one entry per CDR3 protein. Of over 70,000 distinct CDR3 sequences detected, approximately 15% appear once; the ten largest clones hold roughly 6.4%. The length of the CDR3 is 16 residues. The V end lost 5 bases, the J end lost 2 bases, and 18 bases lay between the germline ends. The V gene's germline CDR1 is SEHNR and CDR2 FQNEAQ (reference sequence). The chain carries TRBV7-9 and TRBJ1-1, with D uncertain. The specimen was whole blood. The source is an adult who was a healthcare worker with PCR-confirmed SARS-CoV-2 infection or an uninfected control (not recorded which). The CDR3 sequence is CASSPLYSGKNTEAFF. In DNA, the CDR3 is TGTGCCAGCAGCCCCCTATACAGTGGAAAAAACACTGAAGCTTTCTTT.